This section outlines one T cell receptor beta chain sequence together with its context. Its antigen is as yet unknown. Some clones are missing from TCRdb's copy, which holds only in-frame ones; the method was immunoSEQ multiplex PCR. The sample yields around 650,000 clones, roughly 95% seen once. V lost 4 bases to trimming and J lost 5 bases, with 6 bases between them. This CDR3 region has 11 residues. CDR1 is SGHRS, CDR2 YFSETQ, per germline. Terminally differentiated effector memory CD45RA+ cells were excluded by CCR7 positive selection of CD45RO-negative cells. This specimen comes from a study of shared clonotypes between healthy human individuals. General study findings and limits: Incompleteness in sorted-subset sequencing, despite large depth, was shown by rarefaction. Researchers found naive subsets generally carried larger estimated richness than memory subsets. Represented diversity (both genetic and exposure-history) was limited by the small number of donors.

The clonotype originates from a woman younger than 45 in good health. The sequencing sample was made of naive CD8+ T cells sorted from blood. The V gene is TRBV5-1, the J gene TRBJ1-1; D is undetermined. CDR3 in amino acids: CASSPGTEAFF. CDR3 in DNA: TGCGCCAGCAGCCCCGGGACTGAAGCTTTCTTT.